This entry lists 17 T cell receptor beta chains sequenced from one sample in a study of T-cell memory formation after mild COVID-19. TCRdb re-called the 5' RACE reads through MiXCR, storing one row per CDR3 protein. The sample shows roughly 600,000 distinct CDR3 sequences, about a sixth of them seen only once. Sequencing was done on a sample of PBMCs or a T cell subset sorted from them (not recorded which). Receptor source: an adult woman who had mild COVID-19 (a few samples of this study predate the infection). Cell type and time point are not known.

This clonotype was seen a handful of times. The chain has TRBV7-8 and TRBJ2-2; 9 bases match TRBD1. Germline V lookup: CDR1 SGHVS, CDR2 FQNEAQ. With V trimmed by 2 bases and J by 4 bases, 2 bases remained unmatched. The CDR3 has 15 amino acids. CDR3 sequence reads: CASSLLTGGTGELFF. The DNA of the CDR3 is TGTGCCAGCAGCTTATTGACAGGGGGCACCGGGGAGCTGTTTTTT.

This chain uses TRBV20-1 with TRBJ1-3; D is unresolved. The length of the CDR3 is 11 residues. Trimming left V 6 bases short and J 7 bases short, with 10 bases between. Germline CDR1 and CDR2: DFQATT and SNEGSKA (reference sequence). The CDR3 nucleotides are TGCAGTGCCAGTCCCGGGAACACCATATATTTT. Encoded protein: CSASPGNTIYF.

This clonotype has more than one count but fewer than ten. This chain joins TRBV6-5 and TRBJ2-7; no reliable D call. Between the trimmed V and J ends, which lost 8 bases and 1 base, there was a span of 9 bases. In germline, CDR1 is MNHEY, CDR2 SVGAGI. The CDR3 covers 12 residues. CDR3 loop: CASGSASYEQYF. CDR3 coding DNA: TGTGCCAGCGGGTCGGCGTCCTACGAGCAGTACTTC.

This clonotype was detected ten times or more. CDR3 loop: CASSEGSLANQPQHF. DNA of the CDR3: TGTGCCAGCAGCGAGGGTTCCCTTGCGAATCAGCCCCAGCATTTT. The V call is TRBV9, the J call TRBJ1-5; D is uncertain. Deletions cut 3 bases from V and 4 bases from J, with 14 bases between. Germline V lookup: CDR1 SGDLS, CDR2 YYNGEE. The CDR3 extends over 15 amino acids.

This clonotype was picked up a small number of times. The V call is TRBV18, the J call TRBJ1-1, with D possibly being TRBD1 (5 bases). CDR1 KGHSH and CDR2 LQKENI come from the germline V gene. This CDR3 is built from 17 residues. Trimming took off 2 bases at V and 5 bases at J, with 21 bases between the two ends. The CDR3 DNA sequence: TGTGCCAGCTCACCATTTACAGGAGCCCTAGGAGGGACTGAAGCTTTCTTT. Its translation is CASSPFTGALGGTEAFF.

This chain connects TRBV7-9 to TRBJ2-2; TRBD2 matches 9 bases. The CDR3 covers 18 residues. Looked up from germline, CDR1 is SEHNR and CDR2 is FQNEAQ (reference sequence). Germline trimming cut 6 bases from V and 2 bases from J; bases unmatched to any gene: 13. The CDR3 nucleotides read TGTGCCAGCAGGACCGTCCGGACTAGCGTAGGAAACACCGGGGAGCTGTTTTTT. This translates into CASRTVRTSVGNTGELFF.

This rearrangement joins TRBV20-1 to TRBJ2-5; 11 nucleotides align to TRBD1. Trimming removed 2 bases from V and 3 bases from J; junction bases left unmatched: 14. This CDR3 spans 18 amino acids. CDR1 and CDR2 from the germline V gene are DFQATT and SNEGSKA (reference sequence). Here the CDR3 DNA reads TGCAGTGCTAGATCCATTATCAGGCAGGGACAGGGGGAAGAGACCCAGTACTTC. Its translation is CSARSIIRQGQGEETQYF.

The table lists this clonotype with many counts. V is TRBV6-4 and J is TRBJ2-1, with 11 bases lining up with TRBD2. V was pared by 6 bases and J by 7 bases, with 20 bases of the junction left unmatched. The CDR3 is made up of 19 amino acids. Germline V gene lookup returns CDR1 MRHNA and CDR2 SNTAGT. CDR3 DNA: TGTGCCAGCAGCGGAGAGGCCAGAGTAGCGGGAGGGGCAGGGAATGAGCAGTTCTTC. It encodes CASSGEARVAGGAGNEQFF.

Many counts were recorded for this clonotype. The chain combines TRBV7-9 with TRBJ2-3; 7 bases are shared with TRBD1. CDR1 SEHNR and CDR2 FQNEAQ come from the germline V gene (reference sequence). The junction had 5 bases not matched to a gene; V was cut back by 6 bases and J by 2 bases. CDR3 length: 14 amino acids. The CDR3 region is CASRRDSHTDTQYF. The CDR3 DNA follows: TGTGCCAGCAGACGGGACAGCCACACAGATACGCAGTATTTT.

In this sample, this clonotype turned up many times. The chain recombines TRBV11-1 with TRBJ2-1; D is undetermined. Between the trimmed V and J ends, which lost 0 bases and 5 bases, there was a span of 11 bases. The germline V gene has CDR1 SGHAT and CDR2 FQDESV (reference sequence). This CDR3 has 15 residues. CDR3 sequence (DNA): TGTGCCAGCAGCTTAGCCAGTACTCACAACAATGAGCAGTTCTTC. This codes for CASSLASTHNNEQFF.

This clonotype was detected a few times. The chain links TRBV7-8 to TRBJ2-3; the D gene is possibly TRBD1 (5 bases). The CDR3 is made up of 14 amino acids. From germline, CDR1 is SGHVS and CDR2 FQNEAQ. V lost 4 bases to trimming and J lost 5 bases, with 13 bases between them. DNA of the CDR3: TGTGCCAGCAGCTCCAGGGTTCTGGTAGATACGCAGTATTTT. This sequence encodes CASSSRVLVDTQYF. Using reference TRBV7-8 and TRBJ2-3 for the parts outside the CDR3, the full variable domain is GAGVSQSPRYKVAKRGQDVALRCDPISGHVSLFWYQQALGQGPEFLTYFQNEAQLDKSGLPSDRFFAERPEGSVSTLKIQRTQQEDSAVYLCASSSRVLVDTQYFGPGTRLTVL.

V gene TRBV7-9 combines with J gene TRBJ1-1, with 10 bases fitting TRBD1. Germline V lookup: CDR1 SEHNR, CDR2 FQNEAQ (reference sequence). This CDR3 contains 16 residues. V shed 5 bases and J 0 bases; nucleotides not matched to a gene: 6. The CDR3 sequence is CASSRPGTGVNTEAFF. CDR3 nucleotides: TGTGCCAGCAGCCGTCCCGGGACAGGGGTGAACACTGAAGCTTTCTTT. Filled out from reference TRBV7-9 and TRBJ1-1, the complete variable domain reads DTGVSQNPRHKITKRGQNVTFRCDPISEHNRLYWYRQTLGQGPEFLTYFQNEAQLEKSRLLSDRFSAERPKGSFSTLEIQRTEQGDSAMYLCASSRPGTGVNTEAFFGQGTRLTVV.

CDR3 nucleotides: TGTGCCAGCAGCTCGCGCGCCCAGGGGTTCGGAGAGACCCAGTACTTC. Translating it yields CASSSRAQGFGETQYF. This chain uses TRBV5-6 with TRBJ2-5; tentative D call: TRBD1 (6 bases). Between the trimmed V and J ends, which lost 3 bases and 4 bases, there was a span of 19 bases. The CDR3 length is 16 residues. Germline values: CDR1 SGHDT, CDR2 YYEEEE.

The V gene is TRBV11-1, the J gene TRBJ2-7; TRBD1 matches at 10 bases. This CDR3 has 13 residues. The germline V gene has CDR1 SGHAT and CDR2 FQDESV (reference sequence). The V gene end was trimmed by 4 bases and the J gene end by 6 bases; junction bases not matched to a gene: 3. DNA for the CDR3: TGTGCCAGCAGCTCCGACAGGGGGCTCGAGCAGTACTTC. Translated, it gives CASSSDRGLEQYF.

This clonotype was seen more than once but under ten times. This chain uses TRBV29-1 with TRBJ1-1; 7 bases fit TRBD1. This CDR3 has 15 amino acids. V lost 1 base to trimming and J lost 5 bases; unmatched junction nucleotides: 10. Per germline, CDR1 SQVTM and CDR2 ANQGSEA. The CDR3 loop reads CSVEGRQGRWTEAFF. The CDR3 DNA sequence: TGCAGCGTTGAAGGGAGACAGGGCCGTTGGACTGAAGCTTTCTTT.

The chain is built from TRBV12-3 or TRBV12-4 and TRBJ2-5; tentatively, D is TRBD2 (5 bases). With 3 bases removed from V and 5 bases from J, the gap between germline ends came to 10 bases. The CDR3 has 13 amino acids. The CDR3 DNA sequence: TGTGCCAGCAGTTTCGAGGAGGAGGAGACCCAGTACTTC. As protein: CASSFEEEETQYF.

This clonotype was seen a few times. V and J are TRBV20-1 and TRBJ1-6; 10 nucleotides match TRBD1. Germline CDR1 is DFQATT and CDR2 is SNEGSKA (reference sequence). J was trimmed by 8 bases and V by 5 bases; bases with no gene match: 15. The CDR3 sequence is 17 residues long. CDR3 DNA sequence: TGCAGTGCTGACGAGGGACAGGGGAGAGGGGGATATTCACCCCTCCACTTT. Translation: CSADEGQGRGGYSPLHF.